The 30 T cell receptor beta chains reported below all come from one sample, sequenced in a study of vaccination and CD4 T cells after COVID-19 (dated by TCRdb to between 2022 and 2023). This sample's treatment or condition label indicates: roughly 11-day PBMC culture with coronavirus spike peptide pools or control peptides (ViraFEST assay). The library was prepared using PCR. The reads were generated on an Illumina iSeq 100. TCR sequencing of DNA from cultured CD4+ T cells used the Oncomine TCR Beta short-read assay at the Johns Hopkins FTIC core. In-frame beta chains were kept once TCRdb had trimmed the public reads at Q25 with fastp and called clones with MiXCR. Identical CDR3 proteins give one entry, which carries the most common genes and DNA. The sample profile shows under 15,000 distinct CDR3 sequences; roughly 27% of them were found once. Together, the top ten hold about a sixth of the sample.

Their target antigens are unknown. Material for sequencing was cultured CD4+ T cells from blood. These receptors were taken from a human donor with COVID-19.

The chain couples TRBV5-5 to TRBJ1-2; D ambiguous. From germline, CDR1 is SGHKS and CDR2 YYEKEE (reference sequence). V gave up 2 bases and J gave up 6 bases, with 20 bases separating them. This CDR3 has 16 amino acids. DNA of the CDR3: TGTGCCAGCAGCTTTGGGTCGGTGGGCAAATTTAATGGCTACACCTTC. It encodes CASSFGSVGKFNGYTF. The full variable domain, its missing parts supplied by reference TRBV5-5 and TRBJ1-2, is DAGVTQSPTHLIKTRGQQVTLRCSPISGHKSVSWYQQVLGQGPQFIFQYYEKEERGRGNFPDRFSARQFPNYSSELNVNALLLGDSALYLCASSFGSVGKFNGYTFGSGTRLTVV.

The chain couples TRBV5-8 to TRBJ2-7, with 9 bases that match TRBD2. With 4 bases clipped from V and 4 bases from J, the junction kept 12 bases outside the gene matches. CDR1 and CDR2 (germline): SGHTS, YDEGEE. This CDR3 is built from 16 residues. CDR3 loop: CASSEGRLADFYEQYF. DNA for the CDR3: TGTGCCAGCAGCGAAGGCCGACTAGCGGACTTTTACGAGCAGTACTTC. Combining the CDR3 with reference TRBV5-8 and TRBJ2-7 gives the whole variable domain EAGVTQSPTHLIKTRGQQATLRCSPISGHTSVYWYQQALGLGLQFLLWYDEGEERNRGNFPPRFSGRQFPNYSSELNVNALELEDSALYLCASSEGRLADFYEQYFGPGTRLTVT.

V usage is TRBV6-2 or TRBV6-3 and J usage is TRBJ1-5; tentatively, D is TRBD1 (5 bases). Germline V gene data show CDR1 as MNHEY and CDR2 as SVGEGT. The V gene lost 2 bases and the J gene lost 0 bases, with 11 bases spanning the gap. The CDR3 length is 16 residues. The CDR3 spells CASSYEGLNSNQPQHF. Written as DNA, the CDR3 is TGTGCCAGCAGTTACGAGGGACTGAATAGCAATCAGCCCCAGCATTTT.

This clonotype was seen a few times. The chain joins TRBV6-1 to TRBJ2-3; TRBD1 or TRBD2 may be the D gene (6 bases each). The V gene's germline CDR1 is MNHNS and CDR2 SASEGT. V shed 1 base and J shed 3 bases, with 14 bases lying between them. The CDR3 is 16 amino acids. CDR3 amino acids: CASSEGWGARTDTQYF. CDR3 in DNA: TGTGCCAGCAGTGAAGGTTGGGGGGCGCGGACAGATACGCAGTATTTT.

Only a few counts were recorded for this clonotype. The genes are TRBV7-2 and TRBJ1-6, with a possible D match to TRBD1 (6 bases). V lost 3 bases, J lost 10 bases, and 13 bases lay in between. CDR3 size: 14 residues. CDR1 is SGHTA, CDR2 FQGNSA, per germline. Here the CDR3 reads CASSLAGAGSPLHF. The CDR3 DNA reads TGTGCCAGCAGCTTGGCAGGGGCGGGATCACCCCTCCACTTT.

V is TRBV4-3 and J is TRBJ2-7; D may be TRBD1 (7 bases). The CDR3 runs to 16 residues. Trimming stripped 0 bases from V and 6 bases from J, with 18 bases between. Germline loops: CDR1 LGHNA, CDR2 YSLEER. The CDR3: CASSQERLWQGGEQYF. CDR3 sequence (DNA): TGCGCCAGCAGCCAAGAGAGGCTTTGGCAGGGGGGCGAGCAGTACTTC.

The sample holds a few counts of this clonotype. The rearrangement uses TRBV27 and TRBJ1-2; the D gene is possibly TRBD1 (5 bases). Germline CDR1 is MNHEY and CDR2 is SMNVEV (reference sequence). The germline V and J ends were trimmed by 2 bases and 8 bases, with 12 bases remaining between them. This CDR3 region has 13 residues. CDR3 residues: CASSLGAGRGYTF. The CDR3 DNA is TGTGCCAGCAGTTTAGGGGCAGGGCGCGGCTACACCTTC.

This clonotype came up a few times. The V call is TRBV5-4, the J call TRBJ2-3; 8 bases line up with TRBD1. CDR3 length equals 16 residues. The germline V gene encodes CDR1 SGHNT and CDR2 YYREEE (reference sequence). With V trimmed by 3 bases and J by 3 bases, 9 bases remained unmatched. DNA for the CDR3: TGTGCCAGCAGCTCTCAGGGGGCTATCGCAACAGATACGCAGTATTTT. It encodes CASSSQGAIATDTQYF.

The CDR3 DNA is TGTGCCACCAGCACGGGACAGGGGAATGAAAAACTGTTTTTT. This translates into CATSTGQGNEKLFF. The V gene is TRBV15, the J gene TRBJ1-4, with 10 bases that match TRBD1. The length of the CDR3 is 14 residues. Trimming cost V 4 bases and J 5 bases; bases outside gene matches: 1. Germline V CDR1 and CDR2: LNHNV, YYDKDF (reference sequence).

This clonotype was picked up a small number of times. The chain uses TRBV11-3 and TRBJ2-7; D remains unclear. Trimming shortened V by 3 bases and J by 0 bases, and 12 bases separated the two germline ends. The CDR3 has 15 amino acids. Germline V gives CDR1 SGHNT, CDR2 YENEEA. The DNA for the CDR3 is TGTGCCAGCAGCTTTTTTCCGGAACCCTCCTACGAGCAGTACTTC. Protein: CASSFFPEPSYEQYF.

V and J are TRBV28 and TRBJ1-1; unclear D gene. Trimming removed 2 bases at V and 0 bases at J, with 7 bases between. The CDR3 loop spans 14 amino acids. The germline CDR1 and CDR2 sequences are MDHEN and SYDVKM. The CDR3 loop reads CASSLINMNTEAFF. In DNA form, the CDR3 reads TGTGCCAGCAGTTTAATAAATATGAACACTGAAGCTTTCTTT.

This clonotype was counted between two and nine times. The V gene is TRBV23-1, the J gene TRBJ2-6; perhaps TRBD2 as D (7 bases). TRBV23-1 qualifies as an ORF whose function is uncertain. This CDR3 spans 18 amino acids. V lost 0 bases and J 2 bases, leaving 14 bases between the germline ends. The CDR3: CASSQSIGGAPGANVLTF. CDR3 coding DNA: TGCGCCAGCAGTCAATCAATAGGGGGGGCGCCTGGGGCCAACGTCCTGACTTTC.

The chain recombines TRBV20-1 with TRBJ1-5; 7 nucleotides line up with TRBD1. CDR1 and CDR2 (germline): DFQATT, SNEGSKA (reference sequence). This CDR3 is 15 amino acids long. J gave up 1 base and V 3 bases, and 6 bases lay outside the gene matches. The CDR3 spells CSASEQGLSNQPQHF. CDR3 coding DNA: TGCAGTGCTAGCGAACAGGGGCTCAGCAATCAGCCCCAGCATTTT.

The chain employs TRBV9 and TRBJ1-1; D remains unclear. The V gene lost 0 bases and the J gene lost 4 bases, with 4 bases spanning the gap. Germline CDR1 is SGDLS and CDR2 is YYNGEE. The CDR3 runs to 12 residues. The CDR3 nucleotides read TGTGCCAGCAGCGTAGTTAGCACTGAAGCTTTCTTT. This sequence encodes CASSVVSTEAFF.

DNA of the CDR3: TGCAGTGCTAAAAGACTAGCGGGGGGGACCCAAGAGACCCAGTACTTC. Its protein product is CSAKRLAGGTQETQYF. This chain uses TRBV20-1 with TRBJ2-5; 14 bases agree with TRBD2. The germline V gene encodes CDR1 DFQATT and CDR2 SNEGSKA (reference sequence). The CDR3 has 16 amino acids. The V gene end was trimmed by 4 bases and the J gene end by 1 base; junction bases not matched to a gene: 5.

J is TRBJ1-1 and V is TRBV18, with D hard to call. There are 14 residues in the CDR3. V shed 3 bases and J shed 8 bases, with 16 bases lying between them. Germline loops: CDR1 KGHSH, CDR2 LQKENI. The CDR3 region has the DNA TGTGCCAGCTCACCCTCAGTCAGCCTCTCAGAAGCTTTCTTT. Amino acid sequence: CASSPSVSLSEAFF.

V usage is TRBV28 and J usage is TRBJ2-5; D possibly uses TRBD1 or TRBD2 (5 bases each). The V and J ends lost 7 bases and 3 bases respectively, with 12 bases between them. CDR1 and CDR2 from the germline V gene are MDHEN and SYDVKM. The CDR3 covers 13 residues. The chain's CDR3 is CASTGRVEETQYF. The DNA for the CDR3 is TGTGCCAGCACGGGGCGCGTTGAAGAGACCCAGTACTTC.

This chain connects TRBV4-3 to TRBJ2-2; weak D call: TRBD1 (5 bases). This CDR3 spans 15 amino acids. CDR1 and CDR2 from the germline V gene are LGHNA and YSLEER. The V and J ends lost 1 base and 3 bases respectively, with 9 bases between them. This CDR3 reads CASSQVDSDTGELFF. The CDR3, as DNA: TGCGCCAGCAGCCAAGTCGACAGCGACACCGGGGAGCTGTTTTTT.

The chain joins TRBV19 to TRBJ2-6, with 8 bases fitting TRBD1. J was trimmed by 2 bases and V by 6 bases; bases with no gene match: 9. Germline CDR1 LNHDA, CDR2 SQIVND (reference sequence). This CDR3 has 17 amino acids. DNA of the CDR3: TGTGCCAGTAGAGGTCAGGGGGCCCCTCCTGGGGCCAACGTCCTGACTTTC. Protein product: CASRGQGAPPGANVLTF.

This clonotype appeared a few times. V gene TRBV5-1 combines with J gene TRBJ1-1; 7 nucleotides match TRBD1. CDR1 SGHRS and CDR2 YFSETQ come from the germline V gene. The CDR3 spans 13 residues. The ends lost 3 bases at V and 4 bases at J; junction bases unmatched: 3. The DNA for the CDR3 is TGCGCCAGCAGCTCACAGGGGTCCACTGAAGCTTTCTTT. Its translation: CASSSQGSTEAFF.

V usage is TRBV5-1 and J usage is TRBJ2-5, with D possibly matching TRBD2 (5 bases). The CDR3 extends over 13 amino acids. Germline V gene sequence: CDR1 SGHRS, CDR2 YFSETQ. V was pared by 0 bases and J by 5 bases, with 8 bases between. The CDR3 sequence: CASSLEGAETQYF. DNA for the CDR3: TGCGCCAGCAGCTTGGAGGGAGCCGAGACCCAGTACTTC.

This clonotype was detected only a few times. The rearrangement joins TRBV19 to TRBJ1-3; D call uncertain. Per germline, CDR1 LNHDA and CDR2 SQIVND (reference sequence). The CDR3 sequence is 16 residues long. Trimming pared 5 bases from V and 0 bases from J, leaving 14 bases between. Here the CDR3 reads CASSLREIRSGNTIYF. CDR3 coding DNA: TGTGCCAGTAGTCTCCGGGAAATCCGCTCTGGAAACACCATATATTTT. Looking up the rest from reference TRBV19 and TRBJ1-3 gives the full variable domain: DGGITQSPKYLFRKEGQNVTLSCEQNLNHDAMYWYRQDPGQGLRLIYYSQIVNDFQKGDIAEGYSVSREKKESFPLTVTSAQKNPTAFYLCASSLREIRSGNTIYFGEGSWLTVV.

The chain employs TRBV6-5 and TRBJ2-7; no reliable D call. The CDR3 is made up of 14 amino acids. Trimming cost V 2 bases and J 2 bases, with 10 bases left between them. Germline CDR1 and CDR2: MNHEY and SVGAGI. This chain's CDR3 is CASSYDTEPYEQYF. CDR3 DNA: TGTGCCAGCAGTTACGACACGGAACCCTACGAGCAGTACTTC.

There are a few counts of this clonotype. The gene calls are TRBV28 and TRBJ1-2; D unresolved. V was clipped by 10 bases and J by 6 bases, with 6 bases between them. The CDR3 consists of 9 residues. Germline values: CDR1 MDHEN, CDR2 SYDVKM. CDR3 sequence reads: CATHNGYTF. In DNA, the CDR3 is TGTGCCACCCATAATGGCTACACCTTC.

This clonotype was counted only a few times. CDR3 region: CASSLVGRGEETQYF. The CDR3 DNA reads as TGTGCCAGCAGCTTGGTCGGGAGGGGGGAAGAGACCCAGTACTTC. The chain carries TRBV11-1 and TRBJ2-5; 8 bases agree with TRBD2. In germline, CDR1 is SGHAT, CDR2 FQDESV (reference sequence). The junction had 6 bases not matched to a gene; V was cut back by 3 bases and J by 3 bases. The CDR3 sequence is 15 residues long.

The J gene is TRBJ2-2, the V gene TRBV6-1; no clear D gene. The CDR3 runs to 12 residues. Looked up from germline, CDR1 is MNHNS and CDR2 is SASEGT. V was pared by 6 bases and J by 6 bases, with 8 bases between. CDR3 sequence: CASRLAAGELFF. The CDR3, as DNA: TGTGCCAGCAGACTGGCCGCCGGGGAGCTGTTTTTT.

By share, this clonotype counts as medium-sized. The rearrangement joins TRBV20-1 to TRBJ2-3; 13 bases are shared with TRBD2. The CDR3 is made up of 18 amino acids. Germline CDR1 is DFQATT and CDR2 is SNEGSKA (reference sequence). The V segment lost 3 bases and the J segment 2 bases; nucleotides outside the gene matches: 11. CDR3 bases: TGCAGTGCTAGCGGACTAGCGGGGGATGCTACCCCCACAGATACGCAGTATTTT. It translates to CSASGLAGDATPTDTQYF.

This clonotype is hyperexpanded. The chain has TRBV20-1 and TRBJ2-5, with D hard to call. Germline V gene lookup returns CDR1 DFQATT and CDR2 SNEGSKA (reference sequence). This CDR3 has 12 amino acids. The V end lost 2 bases, the J end lost 4 bases, and 8 bases lay between the germline ends. The CDR3 loop is CSARPSAETQYF. The CDR3 DNA reads TGCAGTGCTAGACCCAGCGCAGAGACCCAGTACTTC.

This clonotype was observed a few times. The V and J genes are TRBV27 and TRBJ2-3, with D tentatively TRBD1 or TRBD2 (5 bases each). Trimming pared 6 bases from V and 0 bases from J, leaving 19 bases between. The length of the CDR3 is 17 residues. The germline V gene has CDR1 MNHEY and CDR2 SMNVEV (reference sequence). The CDR3 DNA follows: TGTGCCAGCAGCCTCACTCCCGGGACGAGCAGCACAGATACGCAGTATTTT. It specifies CASSLTPGTSSTDTQYF.

This clonotype turned up a few times. The chain employs TRBV12-3 or TRBV12-4 and TRBJ1-1; no definite D call. The CDR3 has 14 residues. V was trimmed by 3 bases and J by 0 bases, leaving 8 bases between them. CDR3 residues: CASSFLGMNTEAFF. The CDR3 DNA follows: TGTGCCAGCAGTTTTTTGGGGATGAACACTGAAGCTTTCTTT.